Listed below are T cell receptor beta chains from one sample, sequenced in a study of cytomegalovirus exposure and HLA in healthy donors. Clones were read by immunoSEQ multiplex PCR, and TCRdb kept only the in-frame ones, dropping some. The sample includes about 220,000 clones, about 90% seen only once; the top ten take approximately 0.99%. What was sequenced was PBMCs. These receptors came from a woman aged 18-30 years in good health and CMV-seronegative. The CDR3 runs from the conserved cysteine through the conserved F or W. Fields, in order: V gene, clone size, J gene, D gene, CDR3 protein, CDR3 DNA. D genes are given only for firm matches. Not every row has a clone size; where given, it reads once, few, many or a size class.

TRBV7-2	once	TRBJ2-7	TRBD1	CARLTGAEQYF	TGTGCCAGGCTGACAGGGGCCGAGCAGTACTTC
TRBV6-5	.	TRBJ1-2	TRBD1	CASSRGQGAYGYTF	TGTGCCAGCAGTCGAGGACAGGGGGCCTATGGCTACACCTTC
TRBV19	.	TRBJ2-7	TRBD2	CASSRTSGNYEQYF	TGTGCCAGTAGTAGGACTAGCGGGAACTACGAGCAGTACTTC
TRBV30	few	TRBJ1-5	.	CAWSGGQLSGQPQHF	TGTGCCTGGAGTGGTGGACAGCTTTCGGGTCAGCCCCAGCATTTT
TRBV27	.	TRBJ1-2	TRBD1	CASSLEGQGLGYTF	TGTGCCAGCAGTTTAGAGGGACAGGGACTTGGCTACACCTTC
TRBV11-2	.	TRBJ1-1	.	CASSLMSTEAFF	TGTGCCAGCAGCTTAATGAGTACTGAAGCTTTCTTT
TRBV29-1	.	TRBJ1-4	.	CSAKPASGKSNEKLFF	TGCAGCGCTAAACCCGCCTCGGGGAAGAGTAATGAAAAACTGTTTTTT
TRBV11-3	.	TRBJ2-3	TRBD2	CASSLGLAADTQYF	TGTGCCAGCAGCTTAGGGCTAGCGGCAGATACGCAGTATTTT
TRBV7-2	.	TRBJ2-7	.	CASSLRQYEQYF	TGTGCCAGCAGCTTAAGACAGTACGAGCAGTACTTC
TRBV7-9	.	TRBJ2-3	TRBD1	CASSSRQGGTDTQYF	TGTGCCAGCAGCTCTAGACAGGGCGGCACAGATACGCAGTATTTT
TRBV30	.	TRBJ1-1	.	CAWIGKLQNTEAFF	TGTGCCTGGATCGGGAAACTCCAGAACACTGAAGCTTTCTTT
TRBV7-6	.	TRBJ2-7	.	CASSSRDSTYEQYF	TGTGCCAGCAGCTCCCGGGACTCTACCTACGAGCAGTACTTC
TRBV6-6	.	TRBJ2-5	.	CASSYPGRETQYF	TGTGCCAGCAGTTATCCAGGGAGGGAGACCCAGTACTTC
TRBV7-6	.	TRBJ2-7	TRBD2	CASSPRGVGVYEQYF	TGTGCCAGCAGCCCCCGGGGGGTTGGGGTCTACGAGCAGTACTTC
TRBV10-3	.	TRBJ1-1	TRBD1	CAIKGAGPDLNTEAFF	TGTGCCATCAAGGGGGCAGGTCCCGATCTGAACACTGAAGCTTTCTTT
TRBV30	.	TRBJ2-4	.	CAWSRSGQYGNIQYF	TGTGCCTGGAGTCGGAGTGGACAGTATGGAAACATTCAGTACTTC
TRBV30	.	TRBJ2-1	TRBD2	CAWSTSVYEQFF	TGTGCCTGGAGTACTAGCGTGTATGAGCAGTTCTTC